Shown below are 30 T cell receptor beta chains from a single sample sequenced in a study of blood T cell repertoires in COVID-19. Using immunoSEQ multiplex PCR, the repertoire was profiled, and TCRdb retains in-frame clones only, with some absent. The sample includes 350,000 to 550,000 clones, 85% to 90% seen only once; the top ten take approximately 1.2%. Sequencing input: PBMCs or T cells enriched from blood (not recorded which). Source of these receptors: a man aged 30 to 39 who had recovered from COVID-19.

CDR3 amino acids: CASSPRDRGLDEQFF. CDR3 DNA: TGTGCCAGCTCACCACGGGACAGGGGGCTTGATGAGCAGTTCTTC. The chain recombines TRBV18 with TRBJ2-1; 12 nucleotides line up with TRBD1. Looked up from germline, CDR1 is KGHSH and CDR2 is LQKENI. V gave up 1 base and J gave up 8 bases; unmatched junction bases: 3. CDR3 size: 15 residues.

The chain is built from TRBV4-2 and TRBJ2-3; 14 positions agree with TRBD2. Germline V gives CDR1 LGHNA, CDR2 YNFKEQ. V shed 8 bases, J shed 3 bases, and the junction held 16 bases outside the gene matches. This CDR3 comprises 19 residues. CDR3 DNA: TGTGCCAGCGGTCGACAGGAAGGGACTAGCGGGAGTAGGACAGATACGCAGTATTTT. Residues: CASGRQEGTSGSRTDTQYF.

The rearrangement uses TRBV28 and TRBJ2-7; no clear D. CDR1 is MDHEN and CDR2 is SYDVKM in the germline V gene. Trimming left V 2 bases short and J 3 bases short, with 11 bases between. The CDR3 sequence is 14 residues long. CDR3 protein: CASSLGSPVYEQYF. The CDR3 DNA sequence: TGTGCCAGCAGTTTAGGTAGTCCTGTCTACGAGCAGTACTTC.

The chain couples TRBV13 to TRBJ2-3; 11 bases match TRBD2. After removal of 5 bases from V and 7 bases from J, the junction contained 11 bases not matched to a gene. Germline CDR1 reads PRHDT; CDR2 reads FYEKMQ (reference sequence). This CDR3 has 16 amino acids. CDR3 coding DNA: TGTGCCAGCAGCCCCGCGACTAGCGGGATTGGTAATACGCAGTATTTT. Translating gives CASSPATSGIGNTQYF.

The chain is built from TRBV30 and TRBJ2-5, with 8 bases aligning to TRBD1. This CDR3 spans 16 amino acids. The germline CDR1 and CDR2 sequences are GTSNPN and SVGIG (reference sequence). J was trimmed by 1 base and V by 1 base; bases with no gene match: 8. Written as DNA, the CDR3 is TGTGCCTGGAGTGGGACAGGGACCCCCTTCCAAGAGACCCAGTACTTC. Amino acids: CAWSGTGTPFQETQYF.

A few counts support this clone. CDR3: CASRKTTGLVANYGYTF. The CDR3 bases are TGCGCCAGCAGGAAAACTACAGGGTTAGTGGCTAACTATGGCTACACCTTC. The chain employs TRBV5-1 and TRBJ1-2; tentative D call: TRBD1 (6 bases). V lost 5 bases and J 0 bases, leaving 20 bases between the germline ends. This CDR3 comprises 17 residues. Germline CDR1 is SGHRS and CDR2 is YFSETQ.

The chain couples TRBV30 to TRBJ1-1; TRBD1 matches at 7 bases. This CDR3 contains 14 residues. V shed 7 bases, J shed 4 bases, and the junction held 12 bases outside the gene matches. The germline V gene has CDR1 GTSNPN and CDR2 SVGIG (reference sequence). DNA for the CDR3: TGTGCCTACACTACAGGGGTCTTGGGCACTGAAGCTTTCTTT. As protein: CAYTTGVLGTEAFF.

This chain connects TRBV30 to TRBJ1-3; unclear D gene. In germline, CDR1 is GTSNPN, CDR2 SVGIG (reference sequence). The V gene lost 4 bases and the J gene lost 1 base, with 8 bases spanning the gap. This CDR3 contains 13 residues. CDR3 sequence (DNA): TGTGCCTGGAAGAGTTTTTCTGGAAACACCATATATTTT. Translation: CAWKSFSGNTIYF.

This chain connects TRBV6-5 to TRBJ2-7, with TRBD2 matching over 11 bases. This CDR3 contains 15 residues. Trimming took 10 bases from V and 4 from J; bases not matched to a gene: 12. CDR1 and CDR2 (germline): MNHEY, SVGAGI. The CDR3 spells CATTFLTSGMYEQYF. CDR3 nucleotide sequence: TGTGCCACAACCTTTTTGACTAGCGGGATGTACGAGCAGTACTTC.

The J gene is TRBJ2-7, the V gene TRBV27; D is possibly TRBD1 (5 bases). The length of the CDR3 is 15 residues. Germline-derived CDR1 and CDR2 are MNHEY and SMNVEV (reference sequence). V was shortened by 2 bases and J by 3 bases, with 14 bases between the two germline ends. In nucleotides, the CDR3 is TGTGCCAGCAGTTTAAGGCAGGGATCACACTACGAGCAGTACTTC. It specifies CASSLRQGSHYEQYF.

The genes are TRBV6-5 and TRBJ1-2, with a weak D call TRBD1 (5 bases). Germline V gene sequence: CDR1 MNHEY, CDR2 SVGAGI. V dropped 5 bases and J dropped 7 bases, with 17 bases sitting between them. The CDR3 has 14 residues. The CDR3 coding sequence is TGTGCCAGCAGTCCCCAAGGACACCGAACTGGCTACACCTTC. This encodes CASSPQGHRTGYTF.

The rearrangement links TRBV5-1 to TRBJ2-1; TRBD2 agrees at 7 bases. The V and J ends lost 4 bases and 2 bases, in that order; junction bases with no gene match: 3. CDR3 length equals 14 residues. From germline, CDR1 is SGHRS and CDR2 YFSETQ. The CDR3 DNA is TGCGCCAGCAGCGCAGCGGGACCCTACAATGAGCAGTTCTTC. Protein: CASSAAGPYNEQFF.

CDR3 bases: TGTGCCAGCAGTCGTGCGAACACCGGGGAGCTGTTTTTT. Amino acids: CASSRANTGELFF. V and J are TRBV12-3 or TRBV12-4 and TRBJ2-2; no clear D gene. The CDR3 is made up of 13 amino acids. Trimming removed 5 bases from V and 0 bases from J, with 4 bases in between.

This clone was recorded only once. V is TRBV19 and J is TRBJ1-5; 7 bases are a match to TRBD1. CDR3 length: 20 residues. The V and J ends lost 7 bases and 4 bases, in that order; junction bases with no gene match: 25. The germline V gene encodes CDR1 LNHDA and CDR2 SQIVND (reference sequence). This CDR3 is CASTRRGDEGTDTGNQPQHF. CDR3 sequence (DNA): TGTGCCAGTACTAGGAGGGGGGATGAGGGGACAGATACAGGGAATCAGCCCCAGCATTTT.

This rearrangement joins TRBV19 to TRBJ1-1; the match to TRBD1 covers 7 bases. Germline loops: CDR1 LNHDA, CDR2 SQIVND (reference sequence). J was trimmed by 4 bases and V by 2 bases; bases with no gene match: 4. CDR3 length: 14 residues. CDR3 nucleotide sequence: TGTGCCAGTAGTATAAAGGGACAGAGCACTGAAGCTTTCTTT. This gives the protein CASSIKGQSTEAFF.

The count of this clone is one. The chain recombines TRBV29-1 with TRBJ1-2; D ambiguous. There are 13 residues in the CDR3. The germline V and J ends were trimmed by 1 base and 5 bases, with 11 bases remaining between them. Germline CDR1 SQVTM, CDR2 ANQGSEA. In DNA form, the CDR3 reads TGCAGCGTTGAAGGGCCGGAGTCTTATGGCTACACCTTC. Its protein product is CSVEGPESYGYTF. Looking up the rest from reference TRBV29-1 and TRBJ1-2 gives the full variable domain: SAVISQKPSRDICQRGTSLTIQCQVDSQVTMMFWYRQQPGQSLTLIATANQGSEATYESGFVIDKFPISRPNLTFSTLTVSNMSPEDSSIYLCSVEGPESYGYTFGSGTRLTVV.

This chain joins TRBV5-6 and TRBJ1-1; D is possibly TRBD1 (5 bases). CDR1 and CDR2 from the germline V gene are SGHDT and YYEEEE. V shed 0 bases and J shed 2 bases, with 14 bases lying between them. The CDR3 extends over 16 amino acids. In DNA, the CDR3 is TGTGCCAGCAGCTTGGGCATCCTGACAGCTAACACTGAAGCTTTCTTT. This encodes CASSLGILTANTEAFF.

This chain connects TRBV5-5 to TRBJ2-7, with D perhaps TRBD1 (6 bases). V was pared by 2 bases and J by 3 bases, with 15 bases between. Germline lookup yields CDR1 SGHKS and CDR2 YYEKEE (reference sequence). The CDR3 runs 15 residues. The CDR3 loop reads CASSLLPGANYEQYF. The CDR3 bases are TGTGCCAGCAGCTTACTCCCAGGGGCGAACTACGAGCAGTACTTC.

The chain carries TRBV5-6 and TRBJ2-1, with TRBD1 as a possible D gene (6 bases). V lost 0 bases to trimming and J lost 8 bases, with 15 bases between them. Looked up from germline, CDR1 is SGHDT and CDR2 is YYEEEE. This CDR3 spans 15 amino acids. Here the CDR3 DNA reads TGTGCCAGCAGCTTGGGGCAGGGGCGCAACGATGAGCAGTTCTTC. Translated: CASSLGQGRNDEQFF.

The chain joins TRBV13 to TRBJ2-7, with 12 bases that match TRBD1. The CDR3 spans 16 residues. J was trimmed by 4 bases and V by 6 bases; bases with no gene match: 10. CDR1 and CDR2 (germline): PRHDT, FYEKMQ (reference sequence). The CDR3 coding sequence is TGTGCCAGCAGTGGGGCCGGGACAGGGGGCGTTTACGAGCAGTACTTC. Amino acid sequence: CASSGAGTGGVYEQYF.

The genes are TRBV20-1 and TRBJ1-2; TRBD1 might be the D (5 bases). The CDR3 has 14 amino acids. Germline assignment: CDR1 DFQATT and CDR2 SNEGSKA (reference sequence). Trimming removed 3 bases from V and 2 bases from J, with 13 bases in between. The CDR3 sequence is CSASSGSPNYGYTF. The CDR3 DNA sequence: TGCAGTGCTAGTTCAGGGTCTCCCAACTATGGCTACACCTTC.

For the CDR3, the DNA is TGTGCCAGCAGCTCCAGGGGACTAGCCACCGGGGAGCTGTTTTTT. Translation gives CASSSRGLATGELFF. This chain joins TRBV5-5 and TRBJ2-2; 9 nucleotides line up with TRBD2. The CDR3 totals 15 residues. V trimming: 3 bases; J trimming: 4 bases; junction bases outside the gene matches: 4. Germline CDR1 is SGHKS and CDR2 is YYEKEE (reference sequence).

CDR3 protein: CASTRVSQETQYF. In nucleotides, the CDR3 is TGTGCCAGCACCCGGGTCAGTCAAGAGACCCAGTACTTC. V gene TRBV16 combines with J gene TRBJ2-5; D gene ambiguous. The CDR3 spans 13 residues. V was clipped by 7 bases and J by 2 bases, with 11 bases between them. Looked up from germline, CDR1 is KGHSY and CDR2 is FQNENV.

This chain's CDR3 is CATGHNTEAFF. The CDR3, as DNA: TGTGCCACCGGACACAACACTGAAGCTTTCTTT. V and J are TRBV10-3 and TRBJ1-1; tentatively, D is TRBD1 (5 bases). CDR1 and CDR2 (germline): ENHRY, SYGVKD. This CDR3 is 11 amino acids long. The V end lost 10 bases, the J end lost 2 bases, and 8 bases lay between the germline ends.

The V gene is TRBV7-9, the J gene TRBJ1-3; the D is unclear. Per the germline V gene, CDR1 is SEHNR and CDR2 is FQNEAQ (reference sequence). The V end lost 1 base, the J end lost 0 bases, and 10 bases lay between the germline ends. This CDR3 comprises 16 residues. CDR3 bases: TGTGCCAGCAGCTTAGAGGAATTAGCCTCTGGAAACACCATATATTTT. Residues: CASSLEELASGNTIYF.

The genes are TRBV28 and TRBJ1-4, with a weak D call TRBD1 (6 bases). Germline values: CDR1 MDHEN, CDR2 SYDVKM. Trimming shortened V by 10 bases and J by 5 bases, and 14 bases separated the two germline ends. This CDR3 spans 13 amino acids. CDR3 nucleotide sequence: TGTGCCACCTTGGACAGACCCAATGAAAAACTGTTTTTT. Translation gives CATLDRPNEKLFF.

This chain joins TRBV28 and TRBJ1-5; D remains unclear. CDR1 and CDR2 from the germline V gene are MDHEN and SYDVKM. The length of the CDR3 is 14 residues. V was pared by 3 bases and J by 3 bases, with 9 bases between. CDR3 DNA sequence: TGTGCCAGCAGTTTTGTGGGCGACAATCAGCCCCAGCATTTT. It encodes CASSFVGDNQPQHF.

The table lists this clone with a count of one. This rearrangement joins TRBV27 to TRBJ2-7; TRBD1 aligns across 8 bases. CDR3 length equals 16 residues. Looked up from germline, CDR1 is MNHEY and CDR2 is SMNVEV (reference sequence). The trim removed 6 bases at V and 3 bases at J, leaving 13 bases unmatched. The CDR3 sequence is CASSLGVGQGHYEQYF. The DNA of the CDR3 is TGTGCCAGCAGCCTGGGGGTCGGACAGGGACACTACGAGCAGTACTTC.

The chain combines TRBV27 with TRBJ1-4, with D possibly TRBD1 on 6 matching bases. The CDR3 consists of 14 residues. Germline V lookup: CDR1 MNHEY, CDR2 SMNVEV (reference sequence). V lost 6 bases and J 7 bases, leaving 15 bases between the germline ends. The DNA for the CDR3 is TGTGCCAGCAGAACAGGGTCGTTTGGTGAAAAACTGTTTTTT. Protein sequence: CASRTGSFGEKLFF.

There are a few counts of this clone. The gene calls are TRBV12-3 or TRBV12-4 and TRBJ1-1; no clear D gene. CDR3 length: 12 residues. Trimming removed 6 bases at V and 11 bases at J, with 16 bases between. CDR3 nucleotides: TGTGCCAGCAGGCGCGGTACGGGTCTGGCTTTCTTT. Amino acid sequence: CASRRGTGLAFF.